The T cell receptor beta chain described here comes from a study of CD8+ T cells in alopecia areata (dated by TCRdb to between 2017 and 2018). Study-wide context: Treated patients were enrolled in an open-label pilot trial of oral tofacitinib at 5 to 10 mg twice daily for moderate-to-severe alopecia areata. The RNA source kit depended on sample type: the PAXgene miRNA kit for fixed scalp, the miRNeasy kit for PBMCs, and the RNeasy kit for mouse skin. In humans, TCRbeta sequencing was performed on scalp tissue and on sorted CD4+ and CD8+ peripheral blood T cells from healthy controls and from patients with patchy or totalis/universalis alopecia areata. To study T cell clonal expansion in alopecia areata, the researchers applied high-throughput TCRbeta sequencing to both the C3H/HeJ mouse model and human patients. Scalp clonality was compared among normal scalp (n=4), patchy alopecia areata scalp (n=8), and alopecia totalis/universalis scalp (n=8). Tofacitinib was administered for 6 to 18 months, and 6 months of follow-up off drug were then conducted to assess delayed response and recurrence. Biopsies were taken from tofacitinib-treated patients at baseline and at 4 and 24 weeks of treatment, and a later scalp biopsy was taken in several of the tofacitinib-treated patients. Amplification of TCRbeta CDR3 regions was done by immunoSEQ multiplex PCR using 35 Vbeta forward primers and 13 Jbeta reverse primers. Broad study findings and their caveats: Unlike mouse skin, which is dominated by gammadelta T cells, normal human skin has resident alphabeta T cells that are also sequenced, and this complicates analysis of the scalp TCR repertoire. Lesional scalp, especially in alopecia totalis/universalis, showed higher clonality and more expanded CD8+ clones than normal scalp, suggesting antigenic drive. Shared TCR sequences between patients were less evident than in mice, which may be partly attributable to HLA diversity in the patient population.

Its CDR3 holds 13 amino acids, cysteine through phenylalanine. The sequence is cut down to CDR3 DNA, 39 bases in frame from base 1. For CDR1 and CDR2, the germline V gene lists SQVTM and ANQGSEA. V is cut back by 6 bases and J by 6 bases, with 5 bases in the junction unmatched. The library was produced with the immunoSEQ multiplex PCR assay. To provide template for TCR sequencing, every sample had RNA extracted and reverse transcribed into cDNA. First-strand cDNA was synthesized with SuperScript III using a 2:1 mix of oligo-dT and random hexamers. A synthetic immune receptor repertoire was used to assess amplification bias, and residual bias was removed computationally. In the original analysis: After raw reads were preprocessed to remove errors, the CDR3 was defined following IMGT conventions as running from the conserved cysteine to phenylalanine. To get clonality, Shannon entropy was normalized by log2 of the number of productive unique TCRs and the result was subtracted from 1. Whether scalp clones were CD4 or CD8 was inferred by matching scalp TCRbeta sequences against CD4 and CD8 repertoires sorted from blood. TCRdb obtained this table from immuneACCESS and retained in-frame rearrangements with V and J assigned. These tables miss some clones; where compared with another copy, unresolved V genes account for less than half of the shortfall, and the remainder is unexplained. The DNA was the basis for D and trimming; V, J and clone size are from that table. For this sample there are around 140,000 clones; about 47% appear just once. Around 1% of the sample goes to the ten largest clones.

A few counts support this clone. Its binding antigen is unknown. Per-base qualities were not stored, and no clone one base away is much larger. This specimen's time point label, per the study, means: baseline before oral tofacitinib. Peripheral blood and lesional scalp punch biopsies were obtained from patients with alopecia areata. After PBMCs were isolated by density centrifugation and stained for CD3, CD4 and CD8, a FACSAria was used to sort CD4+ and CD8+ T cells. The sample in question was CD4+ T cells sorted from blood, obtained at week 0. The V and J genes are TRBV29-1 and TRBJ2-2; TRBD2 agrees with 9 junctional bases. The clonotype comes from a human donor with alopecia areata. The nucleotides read TGCAGCGTCAGGGTAGCGGGAGCCGGGGAGCTGTTTTTT. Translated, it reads CSVRVAGAGELFF.